The present T cell receptor (beta chain) was sequenced within a study of identical twins. Healthy Caucasians alone served as donors. TCRdb ran MiXCR on the 5' RACE reads and lists one entry per CDR3 protein. The sample shows a few hundred thousand distinct CDR3 sequences, over 11% of them seen only once. The CDR3 sequence is 13 residues long. Germline CDR1 MDHEN, CDR2 SYDVKM. Trimming cost V 7 bases and J 5 bases; bases outside gene matches: 3. This clonotype was detected many times. The antigen remains unidentified. General study points: Twins shared out-of-frame alpha sequences with excess low generation probability.

The sample was also reused in another study, on yellow fever vaccine responses in identical twins.

The chain is built from TRBV28 and TRBJ2-1; 9 bases agree with TRBD2. The TCR comes from a woman younger than 35 in good health. Input material: CD4+ T cells sorted from blood. The CDR3 region has the DNA TGTGCCAGCATCTTAGCGGGAGACAATGAGCAGTTCTTC. Amino acid sequence: CASILAGDNEQFF.